Detailed here is one TCR beta chain. The data were obtained in a study of blood T cell repertoires in COVID-19. Study information: Sample material is recorded as cDNA or gDNA derived from T cells, B-cell-depleted T cells, or PBMCs.

Germline lookup yields CDR1 ENHRY and CDR2 SYGVKD. With 2 bases removed from V and 6 bases from J, the gap between germline ends came to 8 bases. The length of the CDR3 is 14 residues. Enrollees, roughly 18 to 89 years old, lived in approximately 25 US areas. The authors' processing: Amplification with reference gene primers provided the estimates of nucleated cell counts. Assay: immunoSEQ multiplex PCR; the TCRdb copy retains only in-frame clones and omits some. V, J and clone size are those of that table, while D and trimming were read from the DNA. The data show over 50,000 clones, roughly 80% seen once.

The chain carries TRBV10-3 and TRBJ1-6; D gene unclear. The source material was PBMCs or T cells enriched from blood (not recorded which). The TCR originated in a woman aged 40-49 years with acute COVID-19. In DNA, the CDR3 is TGTGCCATCAGTGAGCCGGACTCTAATTCACCCCTCCACTTT. Translating it yields CAISEPDSNSPLHF.